This T cell receptor beta chain stems from a study of a mutant IDH1 vaccine in newly diagnosed glioma. Study overall: Vaccination started 4-6 weeks after radiotherapy alone, or with temozolomide cycles.

This CDR3 comprises 13 residues. Deletions cut 6 bases from V and 2 bases from J, with 11 bases between. Germline values: CDR1 MNHEY, CDR2 SMNVEV (reference sequence). Time point: week 47, end of study. One vaccine dose held 300 ug of mutant IDH1 20-mer peptide and came with topical imiquimod. Each patient was administered eight vaccinations, scheduled in weeks 1, 3, 5, 7, 11, 15, 19 and 23. Astrocytomas found in donors were new, WHO grade 3 or 4, IDH1-mutant and ATRX-lost. TCRdb's table, derived via immunoSEQ multiplex PCR, lists solely in-frame clones and lacks some. The data show about 56,000 clones, roughly four fifths seen once. This clone was recorded once. Its antigen is as yet unknown.

The clonotype originates from a woman aged 45-59 years with glioma. The sequences come from PBMCs, collected from a glioma patient whose treatment included an IDH1 peptide vaccine. The chain couples TRBV27 to TRBJ2-7, with TRBD1 as a possible D gene (6 bases). CDR3: CASSSRGAYEQYF. CDR3 sequence (DNA): TGTGCCAGCAGCTCCAGGGGAGCCTACGAGCAGTACTTC.